Each of the 30 T cell receptor beta chains below was sequenced from the same sample in a study of CD8+ T cells in alopecia areata. Indicated treatment: oral pan-JAK inhibitor, 5-10 mg twice daily. Extraction and reverse transcription of RNA yielded cDNA as the sequencing template. Here immunoSEQ multiplex PCR was the method, and the copy in TCRdb shows in-frame clones only, minus some. This repertoire shows 80,000 to 100,000 clones, 44% found once; its top ten account for about 17%. The specimen was CD8+ T cells sorted from blood, collected at week 24, from a patient treated with tofacitinib. Every receptor here comes from a human donor with alopecia areata.

This clone was recorded a few times. V gene TRBV11-2 combines with J gene TRBJ1-2; D gene unclear. Trimming cost V 5 bases and J 5 bases, with 15 bases left between them. The CDR3 runs to 14 residues. Germline CDR1 is SGHAT and CDR2 is FQNNGV. This CDR3 is CASSTPPSGYGYTF. The DNA for the CDR3 is TGTGCCAGCAGCACCCCTCCCAGCGGGTATGGCTACACCTTC.

The V call is TRBV5-1, the J call TRBJ2-7, with D perhaps TRBD1 (6 bases). CDR1 and CDR2 (germline): SGHRS, YFSETQ. This CDR3 region has 13 residues. The V end lost 2 bases, the J end lost 3 bases, and 9 bases lay between the germline ends. The CDR3 reads CASSFEQGYEQYF. The DNA of the CDR3 is TGCGCCAGCAGCTTTGAACAGGGCTACGAGCAGTACTTC. Variable domain in full (rest from reference TRBV5-1 and TRBJ2-7): KAGVTQTPRYLIKTRGQQVTLSCSPISGHRSVSWYQQTPGQGLQFLFEYFSETQRNKGNFPGRFSGRQFSNSRSEMNVSTLELGDSALYLCASSFEQGYEQYFGPGTRLTVT.

This chain links TRBV11-2 with TRBJ1-1, with no clear D. The CDR3 contains 12 residues. The V end was cut by 0 bases, the J end by 7 bases, with 6 bases between. CDR1 is SGHAT and CDR2 is FQNNGV in the germline V gene. The CDR3 nucleotides read TGTGCCAGCAGCTTAGATGGAAGTGAAGCTTTCTTT. Protein sequence: CASSLDGSEAFF.

In this sample, this clone turned up a few times. The same CDR3 can be traced to other DNA sequences in this sample. The chain joins TRBV7-9 to TRBJ2-5, with 8 bases that match TRBD2. After removal of 4 bases from V and 5 bases from J, the junction contained 6 bases not matched to a gene. The CDR3 totals 14 residues. The germline V gene has CDR1 SEHNR and CDR2 FQNEAQ (reference sequence). CDR3 bases: TGTGCCAGCAGCTCGAGGACTAGCAGGGAGACCCAGTACTTC. Encoded protein: CASSSRTSRETQYF.

The chain has TRBV19 and TRBJ2-2; perhaps D is TRBD1 or TRBD2 (5 bases each). Germline CDR1 and CDR2: LNHDA and SQIVND (reference sequence). The CDR3 has 14 amino acids. V dropped 7 bases and J dropped 7 bases, with 16 bases sitting between them. CDR3 DNA: TGTGCCAGTACCTTCGGGGCTCGGAGCGGGGAGCTGTTTTTT. Translated: CASTFGARSGELFF.

This clone was observed once. This chain uses TRBV30 with TRBJ1-3; D call uncertain. Trimming shortened V by 4 bases and J by 0 bases, and 7 bases separated the two germline ends. This CDR3 has 13 amino acids. The germline CDR1 and CDR2 sequences are GTSNPN and SVGIG (reference sequence). CDR3 bases: TGTGCCTGGAACGCTGACTCTGGAAACACCATATATTTT. Encoded protein: CAWNADSGNTIYF.

As to this clone: The DNA is omitted, as the CDR3 cannot be located on it reliably, and the CDR3 follows TCRdb's listing. The chain is built from TRBV27 and TRBJ1-1. Germline lookup yields CDR1 MNHEY and CDR2 SMNVEV (reference sequence). The CDR3 comprises 12 residues, both ends counted. CDR3 loop: CASSSSNTEAFF.

The chain is built from TRBV5-4 and TRBJ2-1; weak D call: TRBD2 (5 bases). From germline, CDR1 is SGHNT and CDR2 YYREEE (reference sequence). V was trimmed by 5 bases and J by 5 bases, leaving 11 bases between them. This CDR3 contains 13 residues. CDR3 in amino acids: CASRSGRNNEQFF. The DNA of the CDR3 is TGTGCCAGCAGGAGCGGACGCAACAATGAGCAGTTCTTC.

The V call is TRBV28, the J call TRBJ2-7; D unresolved. Germline loops: CDR1 MDHEN, CDR2 SYDVKM. V was shortened by 2 bases and J by 4 bases, with 12 bases between the two germline ends. The CDR3 has 14 residues. CDR3 DNA sequence: TGTGCCAGCAGTTTAAAGTTAGGTGGATACGAGCAGTACTTC. Translated: CASSLKLGGYEQYF.

This clone has a handful of counts. The chain joins TRBV29-1 to TRBJ2-7; D may be TRBD2 (6 bases). The CDR3 is made up of 13 amino acids. Between the trimmed V and J ends, which lost 6 bases and 1 base, there was a span of 13 bases. CDR1 and CDR2 from the germline V gene are SQVTM and ANQGSEA. CDR3 region: CSVRGMGSYEQYF. DNA of the CDR3: TGCAGCGTACGCGGGATGGGATCCTACGAGCAGTACTTC.

CDR3 nucleotide sequence: TGTGCCAGCAGCCTAATCGCAGGGAAGGGCTATGGCTACACCTTC. Translated: CASSLIAGKGYGYTF. This sequence joins TRBV4-2 and TRBJ1-2, with D maybe TRBD1 (5 bases). The length of the CDR3 is 15 residues. Trimming shortened V by 4 bases and J by 4 bases, and 16 bases separated the two germline ends. Germline V CDR1 and CDR2: LGHNA, YNFKEQ.

The V and J genes are TRBV4-1 and TRBJ1-5; unclear D gene. V dropped 1 base and J dropped 7 bases, with 8 bases sitting between them. Germline CDR1 is MGHRA and CDR2 is YSYEKL. The CDR3 sequence is 13 residues long. The CDR3 here is CASSQVAGQPQHF. The DNA of the CDR3 is TGCGCCAGCAGCCAAGTTGCGGGACAGCCCCAGCATTTT.

In this sample, this clone turned up a few times. The chain employs TRBV10-3 and TRBJ2-3; TRBD1 matches 7 bases. Germline CDR1 reads ENHRY; CDR2 reads SYGVKD. J gave up 5 bases and V 7 bases, and 15 bases lay outside the gene matches. The CDR3 contains 16 residues. The CDR3 DNA reads TGTGCCATCAATTTGCGTGGGACAGAGGATAGAGATACGCAGTATTTT. As protein: CAINLRGTEDRDTQYF.

This chain uses TRBV7-2 with TRBJ1-2; TRBD1 aligns across 8 bases. The CDR3 is 17 amino acids. Unmatched junction bases numbered 17, after V lost 3 bases and J lost 8 bases. The germline CDR1 and CDR2 sequences are SGHTA and FQGNSA. CDR3 residues: CASSFVTPTDRAGGYTF. CDR3 nucleotide sequence: TGTGCCAGCAGCTTCGTAACCCCCACGGACAGGGCGGGCGGCTACACCTTC.

CDR3 sequence: CASSQGLGTGPYEQYF. The DNA of the CDR3 is TGCGCCAGCAGCCAAGGACTCGGGACAGGTCCCTACGAGCAGTACTTC. The V and J genes are TRBV4-1 and TRBJ2-7; 8 bases map to TRBD1. The CDR3 loop spans 16 amino acids. J was trimmed by 2 bases and V by 1 base; bases with no gene match: 7. CDR1 and CDR2 from the germline V gene are MGHRA and YSYEKL.

V gene TRBV7-3 combines with J gene TRBJ2-7; D not certain. The CDR3 spans 14 residues. CDR1 and CDR2 (germline): SGHTA, FQGTGA. Between the trimmed V and J ends, which lost 3 bases and 0 bases, there was a span of 9 bases. This chain's CDR3 is CASSFLQSSYEQYF. The CDR3 DNA sequence: TGTGCCAGCAGCTTTCTTCAAAGCTCCTACGAGCAGTACTTC.

This clone was detected many times. The rearrangement links TRBV13 to TRBJ2-2; D not resolved. CDR1 PRHDT and CDR2 FYEKMQ come from the germline V gene (reference sequence). Trimming left V 2 bases short and J 7 bases short, with 5 bases between. The length of the CDR3 is 12 residues. This chain's CDR3 is CASSLLGGELFF. In DNA form, the CDR3 reads TGTGCCAGCAGCTTATTAGGCGGGGAGCTGTTTTTT.

The chain is built from TRBV2 and TRBJ2-7; the match to TRBD2 covers 8 bases. Germline V gene lookup returns CDR1 SNHLY and CDR2 FYNNEI. The CDR3 extends over 16 amino acids. J gave up 2 bases and V 6 bases, and 12 bases lay outside the gene matches. DNA of the CDR3: TGTGCCAGCAGGCCGCCGGGGGGGGCCGGCCCCTACGAGCAGTACTTC. Translated, it gives CASRPPGGAGPYEQYF. The full variable domain, rest sourced from reference TRBV2 and TRBJ2-7, is EPEVTQTPSHQVTQMGQEVILRCVPISNHLYFYWYRQILGQKVEFLVSFYNNEISEKSEIFDDQFSVERPDGSNFTLKIRSTKLEDSAMYFCASRPPGGAGPYEQYFGPGTRLTVT.

This clone turned up a few times. This rearrangement joins TRBV6-4 to TRBJ2-2; 10 bases line up with TRBD2. Germline values: CDR1 MRHNA, CDR2 SNTAGT. Trimming cost V 4 bases and J 4 bases; bases outside gene matches: 0. The CDR3 consists of 14 residues. As DNA, the CDR3 is TGTGCCAGCAGTGCTAGCGGGAGCACCGGGGAGCTGTTTTTT. This encodes CASSASGSTGELFF.

In this sample, this clone turned up a few times. The J gene is TRBJ2-7, the V gene TRBV28; D is unresolved. Deletions cut 6 bases from V and 6 bases from J, with 9 bases between. The CDR3 is made up of 11 amino acids. The germline gives CDR1 MDHEN, CDR2 SYDVKM. The CDR3 reads CASSWSSEQYF. DNA for the CDR3: TGTGCCAGCAGCTGGAGCTCCGAGCAGTACTTC.

The V gene is TRBV19, the J gene TRBJ2-5; D call uncertain. Germline-derived CDR1 and CDR2 are LNHDA and SQIVND (reference sequence). The CDR3 consists of 13 residues. V dropped 3 bases and J dropped 2 bases, with 7 bases sitting between them. The CDR3 nucleotides are TGTGCCAGTAGTATTGCTGGGCAAGAGACCCAGTACTTC. It encodes CASSIAGQETQYF.

The chain carries TRBV28 and TRBJ2-4; no clear D. Trimming took off 3 bases at V and 1 base at J, with 10 bases between the two ends. This CDR3 region has 15 residues. CDR1 and CDR2 (germline): MDHEN, SYDVKM. The CDR3 DNA follows: TGTGCCAGCAGTTTGTGGATAGAGGCCAAAAACATTCAGTACTTC. This codes for CASSLWIEAKNIQYF.

In its sample, this clone was seen a few times. The chain combines TRBV4-1 with TRBJ2-3; 9 bases map to TRBD2. Germline CDR1 and CDR2: MGHRA and YSYEKL. The CDR3 runs to 16 residues. The V and J ends lost 5 bases and 2 bases, in that order; junction bases with no gene match: 8. CDR3 DNA: TGCGCCAGCAGCTCGCCGCGGGAGGGCCCCACAGATACGCAGTATTTT. Protein: CASSSPREGPTDTQYF.

This clone was observed a few times. The rearrangement links TRBV13 to TRBJ2-7; a weak D match, TRBD2 (5 bases). The germline V gene has CDR1 PRHDT and CDR2 FYEKMQ (reference sequence). Trimming removed 5 bases at V and 6 bases at J, with 14 bases between. The CDR3 is 13 residues long. CDR3 sequence (DNA): TGTGCCAGCAGCCCCGGGCCCCGGGGCGAGCAGTACTTC. This translates into CASSPGPRGEQYF.

V usage is TRBV28 and J usage is TRBJ1-5, with 7 bases fitting TRBD1. In germline, CDR1 is MDHEN, CDR2 SYDVKM. V lost 6 bases to trimming and J lost 6 bases; unmatched junction nucleotides: 8. CDR3 length equals 14 residues. The CDR3 DNA sequence: TGTGCCAGCAGGGTCGACAGGGTAGTTCAGCCCCAGCATTTT. Its protein product is CASRVDRVVQPQHF.

V usage is TRBV6-5 and J usage is TRBJ1-1, with D possibly TRBD1 on 6 matching bases. V lost 7 bases to trimming and J lost 0 bases, with 12 bases between them. Per germline, CDR1 MNHEY and CDR2 SVGAGI. This CDR3 comprises 14 residues. The chain's CDR3 is CASTKDRLNTEAFF. CDR3 nucleotide sequence: TGTGCCAGCACAAAAGACAGGCTGAACACTGAAGCTTTCTTT.

The CDR3 spells CAWDDRAAGNTIYF. CDR3 in DNA: TGTGCCTGGGACGACAGGGCCGCTGGAAACACCATATATTTT. The genes are TRBV30 and TRBJ1-3; TRBD1 agrees at 7 bases. The V gene end was trimmed by 5 bases and the J gene end by 2 bases; junction bases not matched to a gene: 6. The length of the CDR3 is 14 residues. Germline loops: CDR1 GTSNPN, CDR2 SVGIG (reference sequence).

The rearrangement links TRBV2 to TRBJ2-1; tentatively, D is TRBD1 (6 bases). The CDR3 covers 18 residues. The germline V and J ends were trimmed by 6 bases and 4 bases, with 25 bases remaining between them. Germline V gene data show CDR1 as SNHLY and CDR2 as FYNNEI. CDR3 nucleotides: TGTGCCAGCAGCGGACCGGGACAATCTTTTCGGAAGTACAATGAGCAGTTCTTC. Encoded protein: CASSGPGQSFRKYNEQFF.

This clone was picked up many times. The conserved closing phenylalanine or tryptophan is absent in this CDR3, likely reflecting a read error. No DNA is shown, since the ends of the CDR3 on it are uncertain; the CDR3 is the one TCRdb lists. The CDR3 sequence: CASSRSGHL. V is TRBV5-8 and J is TRBJ1-2. Germline V lookup: CDR1 SGHTS, CDR2 YDEGEE. The CDR3 is 9 residues long, ends included.

This clone was seen only a few times. V gene TRBV29-1 combines with J gene TRBJ2-7, with 10 bases identical to TRBD2. V gave up 7 bases and J gave up 2 bases; unmatched junction bases: 2. In germline, CDR1 is SQVTM, CDR2 ANQGSEA. The CDR3 loop spans 12 amino acids. For the CDR3, the DNA is TGCAGCGGGACTAGCGGAACCTACGAGCAGTACTTC. Amino acids: CSGTSGTYEQYF.